This T cell receptor (beta chain) originates from a study of blood T cell repertoires in COVID-19. In this sample, this clone turned up a few times. Here immunoSEQ multiplex PCR was the method, and the copy in TCRdb shows in-frame clones only, minus some. The table lists about 130,000 clones, approximately 89% of them singletons. The sequenced sample consisted of peripheral blood. The clonotype was recovered from a human donor in a cohort sampled during active COVID-19.

CDR3 sequence reads: CASSEQGGEQYF. The CDR3 DNA sequence: TGCGCCAGCAGCGAACAGGGTGGCGAGCAGTACTTC. The rearrangement joins TRBV5-1 to TRBJ2-7, with D possibly TRBD1 on 6 matching bases. V dropped 4 bases and J dropped 6 bases, with 11 bases sitting between them. Germline V gene lookup returns CDR1 SGHRS and CDR2 YFSETQ. The CDR3 length is 12 residues. Drawing the rest from reference TRBV5-1 and TRBJ2-7, the complete variable domain is KAGVTQTPRYLIKTRGQQVTLSCSPISGHRSVSWYQQTPGQGLQFLFEYFSETQRNKGNFPGRFSGRQFSNSRSEMNVSTLELGDSALYLCASSEQGGEQYFGPGTRLTVT.